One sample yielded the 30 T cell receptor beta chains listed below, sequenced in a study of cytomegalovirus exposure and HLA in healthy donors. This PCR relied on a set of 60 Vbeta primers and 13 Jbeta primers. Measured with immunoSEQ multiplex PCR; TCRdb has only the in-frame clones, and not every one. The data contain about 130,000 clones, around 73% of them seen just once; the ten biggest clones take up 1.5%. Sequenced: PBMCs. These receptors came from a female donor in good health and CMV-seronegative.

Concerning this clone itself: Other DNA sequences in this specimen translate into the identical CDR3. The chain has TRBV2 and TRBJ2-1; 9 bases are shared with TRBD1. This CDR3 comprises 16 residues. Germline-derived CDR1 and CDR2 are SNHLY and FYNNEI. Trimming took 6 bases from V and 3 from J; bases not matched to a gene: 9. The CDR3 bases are TGTGCCAGCAGGGCTCACAGGGGGCAAGGCTACAATGAGCAGTTCTTC. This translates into CASRAHRGQGYNEQFF. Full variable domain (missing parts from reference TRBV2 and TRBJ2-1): EPEVTQTPSHQVTQMGQEVILRCVPISNHLYFYWYRQILGQKVEFLVSFYNNEISEKSEIFDDQFSVERPDGSNFTLKIRSTKLEDSAMYFCASRAHRGQGYNEQFFGPGTRLTVL.

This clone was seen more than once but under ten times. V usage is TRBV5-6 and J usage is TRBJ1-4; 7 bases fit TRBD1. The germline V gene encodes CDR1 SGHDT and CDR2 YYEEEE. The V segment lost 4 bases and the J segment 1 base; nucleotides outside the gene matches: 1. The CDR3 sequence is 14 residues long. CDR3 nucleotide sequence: TGTGCCAGCAGCCGGGACAGAACTAATGAAAAACTGTTTTTT. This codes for CASSRDRTNEKLFF.

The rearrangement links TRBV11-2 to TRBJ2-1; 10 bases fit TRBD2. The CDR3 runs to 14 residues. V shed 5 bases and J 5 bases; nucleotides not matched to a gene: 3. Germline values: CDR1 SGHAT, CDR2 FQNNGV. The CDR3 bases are TGTGCCAGCAGCACCGGGACTAGCGACAATGAGCAGTTCTTC. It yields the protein CASSTGTSDNEQFF.

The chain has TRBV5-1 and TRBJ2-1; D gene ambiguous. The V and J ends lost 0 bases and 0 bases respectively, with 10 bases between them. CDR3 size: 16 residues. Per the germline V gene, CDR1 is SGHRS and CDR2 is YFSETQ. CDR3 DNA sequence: TGCGCCAGCAGCTTGGGGCTAGAGAGCTCCTACAATGAGCAGTTCTTC. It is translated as CASSLGLESSYNEQFF.

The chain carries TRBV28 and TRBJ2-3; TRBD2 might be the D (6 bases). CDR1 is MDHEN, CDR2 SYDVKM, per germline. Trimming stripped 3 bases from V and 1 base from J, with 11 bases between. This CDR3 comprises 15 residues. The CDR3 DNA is TGTGCCAGCAGTTTGGACGGGAGCCGCACAGATACGCAGTATTTT. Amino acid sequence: CASSLDGSRTDTQYF. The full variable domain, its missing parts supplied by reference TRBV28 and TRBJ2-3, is DVKVTQSSRYLVKRTGEKVFLECVQDMDHENMFWYRQDPGLGLRLIYFSYDVKMKEKGDIPEGYSVSREKKERFSLILESASTNQTSMYLCASSLDGSRTDTQYFGPGTRLTVL.

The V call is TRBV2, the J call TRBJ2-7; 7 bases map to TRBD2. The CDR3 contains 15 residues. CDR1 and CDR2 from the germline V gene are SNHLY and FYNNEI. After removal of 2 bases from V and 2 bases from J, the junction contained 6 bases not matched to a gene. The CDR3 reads CASSESYGGAYEQYF. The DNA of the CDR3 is TGTGCCAGCAGTGAATCCTATGGGGGGGCCTACGAGCAGTACTTC.

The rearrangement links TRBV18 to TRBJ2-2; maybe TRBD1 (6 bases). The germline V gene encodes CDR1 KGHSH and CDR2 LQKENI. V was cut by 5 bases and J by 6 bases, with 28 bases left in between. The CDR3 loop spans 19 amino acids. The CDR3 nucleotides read TGTGCCAGCTCAACCAGTTTTCTGACAGGTGCCGTAGAAGCCGGGGAGCTGTTTTTT. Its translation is CASSTSFLTGAVEAGELFF.

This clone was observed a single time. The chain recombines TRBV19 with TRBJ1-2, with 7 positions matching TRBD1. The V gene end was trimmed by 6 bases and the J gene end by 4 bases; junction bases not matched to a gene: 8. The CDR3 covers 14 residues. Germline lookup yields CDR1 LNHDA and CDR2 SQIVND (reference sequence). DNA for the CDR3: TGTGCCAGTAGGCTTACAGGGGTCGGCTATGGCTACACCTTC. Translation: CASRLTGVGYGYTF.

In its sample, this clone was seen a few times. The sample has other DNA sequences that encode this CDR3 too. The CDR3 sequence is CASSSGMGETQYF. Written as DNA, the CDR3 is TGTGCCAGTAGTAGCGGGATGGGAGAGACCCAGTACTTC. J is TRBJ2-5 and V is TRBV25-1, with TRBD2 matching 8 bases. The CDR3 sequence is 13 residues long. Germline trimming cut 9 bases from V and 4 bases from J; bases unmatched to any gene: 7. Germline V gene lookup returns CDR1 MGHDK and CDR2 SYGVNS.

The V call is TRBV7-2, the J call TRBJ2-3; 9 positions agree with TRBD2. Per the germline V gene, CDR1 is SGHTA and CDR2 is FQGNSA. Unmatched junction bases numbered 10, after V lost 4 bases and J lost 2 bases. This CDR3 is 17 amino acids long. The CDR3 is CASSSFSGSGATDTQYF. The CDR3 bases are TGTGCCAGCAGCTCTTTTAGCGGGAGTGGGGCCACAGATACGCAGTATTTT.

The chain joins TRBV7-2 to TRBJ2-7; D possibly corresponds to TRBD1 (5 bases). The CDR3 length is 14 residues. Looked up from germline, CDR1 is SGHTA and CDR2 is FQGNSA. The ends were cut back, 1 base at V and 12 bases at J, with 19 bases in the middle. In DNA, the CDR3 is TGTGCCAGCAGCTTAGGTAGCAGGGCCTACCTGCCGTACTTC. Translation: CASSLGSRAYLPYF. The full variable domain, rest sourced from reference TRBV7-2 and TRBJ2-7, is GAGVSQSPSNKVTEKGKDVELRCDPISGHTALYWYRQSLGQGLEFLIYFQGNSAPDKSGLPSDRFSAERTGGSVSTLTIQRTQQEDSAVYLCASSLGSRAYLPYFGPGTRLTVT.

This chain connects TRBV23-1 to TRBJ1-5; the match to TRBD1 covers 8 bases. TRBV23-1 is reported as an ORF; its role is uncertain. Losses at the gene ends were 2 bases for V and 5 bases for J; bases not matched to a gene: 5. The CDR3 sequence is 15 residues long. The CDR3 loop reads CASSQARGQDQPQHF. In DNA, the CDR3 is TGCGCCAGCAGTCAAGCCAGGGGGCAGGATCAGCCCCAGCATTTT.

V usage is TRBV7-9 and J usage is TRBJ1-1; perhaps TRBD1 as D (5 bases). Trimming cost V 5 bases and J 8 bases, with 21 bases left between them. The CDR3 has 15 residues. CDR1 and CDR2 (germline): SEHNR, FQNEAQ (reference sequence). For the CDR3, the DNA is TGTGCCAGCAGCCACCATCTTTTTAGGGGAGGGGAAGCTTTCTTT. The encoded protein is CASSHHLFRGGEAFF.

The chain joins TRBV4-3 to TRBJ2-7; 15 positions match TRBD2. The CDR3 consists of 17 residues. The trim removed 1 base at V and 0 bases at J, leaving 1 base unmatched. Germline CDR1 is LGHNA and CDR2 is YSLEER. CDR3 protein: CASSQGTSGRDSYEQYF. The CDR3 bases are TGCGCCAGCAGCCAAGGGACTAGCGGGAGGGACTCCTACGAGCAGTACTTC.

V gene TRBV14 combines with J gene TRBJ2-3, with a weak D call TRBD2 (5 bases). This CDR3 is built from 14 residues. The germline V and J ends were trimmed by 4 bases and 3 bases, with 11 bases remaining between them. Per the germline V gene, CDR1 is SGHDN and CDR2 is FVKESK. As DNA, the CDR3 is TGTGCCAGCAGCCCCGTGTGGGAGACAGATACGCAGTATTTT. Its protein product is CASSPVWETDTQYF. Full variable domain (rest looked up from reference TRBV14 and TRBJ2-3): EAGVTQFPSHSVIEKGQTVTLRCDPISGHDNLYWYRRVMGKEIKFLLHFVKESKQDESGMPNNRFLAERTGGTYSTLKVQPAELEDSGVYFCASSPVWETDTQYFGPGTRLTVL.

The CDR3 DNA sequence: TGTGCCAGCTCATACCTACAGGGTGACGAGCAGTACTTC. It codes for CASSYLQGDEQYF. The chain employs TRBV18 and TRBJ2-5; TRBD1 is a possible D gene (6 bases). The DNA end lines up better with TRBJ2-7; the J call may be wrong. The CDR3 runs 13 residues. The germline gives CDR1 KGHSH, CDR2 LQKENI.

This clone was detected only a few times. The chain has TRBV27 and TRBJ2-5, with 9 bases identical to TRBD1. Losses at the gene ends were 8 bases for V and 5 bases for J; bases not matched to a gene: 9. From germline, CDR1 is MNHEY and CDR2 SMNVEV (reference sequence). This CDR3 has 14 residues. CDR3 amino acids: CASSGQGGWETQYF. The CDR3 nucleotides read TGTGCCAGCTCGGGACAGGGAGGTTGGGAGACCCAGTACTTC.

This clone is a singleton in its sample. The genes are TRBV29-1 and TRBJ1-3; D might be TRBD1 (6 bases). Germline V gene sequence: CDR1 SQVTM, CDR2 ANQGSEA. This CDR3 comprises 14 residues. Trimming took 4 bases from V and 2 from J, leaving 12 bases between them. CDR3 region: CSVAGTPTGNTIYF. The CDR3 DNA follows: TGCAGCGTTGCAGGGACACCGACTGGAAACACCATATATTTT.

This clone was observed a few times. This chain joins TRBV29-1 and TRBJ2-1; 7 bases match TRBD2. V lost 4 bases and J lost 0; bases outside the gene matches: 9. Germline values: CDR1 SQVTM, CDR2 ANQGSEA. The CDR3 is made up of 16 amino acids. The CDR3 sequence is CSVAGGTVGSYNEQFF. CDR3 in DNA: TGCAGCGTTGCGGGGGGAACTGTAGGCTCCTACAATGAGCAGTTCTTC.

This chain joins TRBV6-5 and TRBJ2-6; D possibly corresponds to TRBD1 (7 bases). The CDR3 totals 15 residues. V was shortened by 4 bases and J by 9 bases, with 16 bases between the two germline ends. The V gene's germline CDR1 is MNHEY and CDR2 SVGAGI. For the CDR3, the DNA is TGTGCCAGCAGTTCGGAGCAGGGGGAGGACAACGTCCTGACTTTC. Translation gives CASSSEQGEDNVLTF.

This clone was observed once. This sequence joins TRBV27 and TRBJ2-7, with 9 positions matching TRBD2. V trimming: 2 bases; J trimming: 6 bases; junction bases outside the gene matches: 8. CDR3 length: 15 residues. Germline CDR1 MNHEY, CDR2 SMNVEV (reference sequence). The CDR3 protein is CASSLGVAGEGEQYF. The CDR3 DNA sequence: TGTGCCAGCAGTTTAGGGGTAGCGGGAGAAGGCGAGCAGTACTTC.

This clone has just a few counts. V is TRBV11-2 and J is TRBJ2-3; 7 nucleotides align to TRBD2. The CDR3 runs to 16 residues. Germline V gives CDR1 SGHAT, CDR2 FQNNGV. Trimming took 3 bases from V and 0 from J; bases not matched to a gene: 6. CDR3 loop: CASSFTSVYSTDTQYF. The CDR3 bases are TGTGCCAGCAGCTTTACTAGCGTTTATAGCACAGATACGCAGTATTTT.

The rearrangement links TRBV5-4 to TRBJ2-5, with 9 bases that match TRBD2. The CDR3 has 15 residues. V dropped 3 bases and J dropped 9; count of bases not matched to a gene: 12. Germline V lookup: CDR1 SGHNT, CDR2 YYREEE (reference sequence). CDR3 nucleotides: TGTGCCAGCAGCTGGAGTGGGCGGGAGGGATCATCCCAGTACTTC. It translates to CASSWSGREGSSQYF.

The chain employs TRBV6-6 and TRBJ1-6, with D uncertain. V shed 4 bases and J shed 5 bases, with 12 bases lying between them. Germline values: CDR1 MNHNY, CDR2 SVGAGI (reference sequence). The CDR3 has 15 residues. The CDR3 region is CASSLRGFDNSPLHF. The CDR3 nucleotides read TGTGCCAGCAGTTTAAGAGGCTTCGATAATTCACCCCTCCACTTT.

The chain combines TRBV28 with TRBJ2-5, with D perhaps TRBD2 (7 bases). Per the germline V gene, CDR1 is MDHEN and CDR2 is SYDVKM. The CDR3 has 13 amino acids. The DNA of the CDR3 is TGTGCGCTGGGGGGGGGCTCAGGGGAGACCCAGTACTTC. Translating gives CALGGGSGETQYF.

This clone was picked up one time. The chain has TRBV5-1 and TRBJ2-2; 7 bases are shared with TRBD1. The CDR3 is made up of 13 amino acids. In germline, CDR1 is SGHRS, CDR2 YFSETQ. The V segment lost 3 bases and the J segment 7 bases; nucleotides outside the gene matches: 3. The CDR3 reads CASSSQGDGELFF. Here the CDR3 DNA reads TGCGCCAGCAGCTCTCAGGGGGACGGGGAGCTGTTTTTT.

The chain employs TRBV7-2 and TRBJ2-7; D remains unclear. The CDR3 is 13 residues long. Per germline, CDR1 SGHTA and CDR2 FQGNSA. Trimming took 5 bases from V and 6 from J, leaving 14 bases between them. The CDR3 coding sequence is TGTGCCAGCAGCCTGTATTTCTACGGCGAGCAGTACTTC. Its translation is CASSLYFYGEQYF.

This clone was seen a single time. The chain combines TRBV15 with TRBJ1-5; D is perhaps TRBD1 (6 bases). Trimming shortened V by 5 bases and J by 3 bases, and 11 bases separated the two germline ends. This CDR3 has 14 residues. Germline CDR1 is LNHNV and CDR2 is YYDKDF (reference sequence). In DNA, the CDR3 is TGTGCCACCAGCCCCCGGGACACCAATCAGCCCCAGCATTTT. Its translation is CATSPRDTNQPQHF.

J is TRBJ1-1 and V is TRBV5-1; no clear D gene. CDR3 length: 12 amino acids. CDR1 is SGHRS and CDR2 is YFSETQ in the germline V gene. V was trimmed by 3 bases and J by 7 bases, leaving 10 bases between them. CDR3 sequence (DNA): TGCGCCAGCAGCTACGACAATCATGAAGCTTTCTTT. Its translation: CASSYDNHEAFF.

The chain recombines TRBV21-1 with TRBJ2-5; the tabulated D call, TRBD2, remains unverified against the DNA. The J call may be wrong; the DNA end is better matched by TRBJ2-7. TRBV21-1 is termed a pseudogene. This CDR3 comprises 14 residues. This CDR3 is CASSKGLADTEQYF. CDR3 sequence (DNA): TGTGCCAGCAGCAAAGGCCTAGCGGATACCGAGCAGTACTTC.